This T cell receptor beta chain is from a study of PD-L1 blockade in urothelial cancer. Overall study: The researchers analyzed blood 3 weeks (second dose) and 6 weeks after treatment start.

Time point described: pretreatment peripheral blood. Each patient's cancer was a locally advanced or metastatic urothelial carcinoma. Regarding this clone: The antigen remains undetermined.

Profiling relied on immunoSEQ multiplex PCR, and the TCRdb table lists in-frame clones only, not all of them. The table lists 45,000 to 50,000 clones, approximately 85% of them singletons, with roughly 10% in the top ten. Germline-derived CDR1 and CDR2 are MNHNY and SVGAGI (reference sequence). Trimming took 5 bases from V and 0 from J, leaving 7 bases between them. The CDR3 consists of 13 residues. Study-wide results and limits: Durable-benefit cases showed more tumor-associated blood clone expansion at 3 weeks.

V usage is TRBV6-6 and J usage is TRBJ1-2; D is ambiguous. The material sequenced was PBMCs, taken around atezolizumab (anti-PD-L1) treatment. This receptor was taken from a man between 65 and 79 years old with urothelial cancer. CDR3 sequence reads: CASSQTTNYGYTF. The CDR3 DNA follows: TGTGCCAGCAGTCAAACAACTAACTATGGCTACACCTTC.